The 26 T cell receptor beta chains below all came from one sample that was sequenced in a study of CD8+ T cells in alopecia areata. Reverse transcription of extracted RNA yielded cDNA, which provided the sequencing template. Here immunoSEQ multiplex PCR was the method, and the copy in TCRdb shows in-frame clones only, minus some. This sample carries around 160,000 clones, approximately 62% of them seen once, and the ten largest clones take 13% to 15%. Specified treatment: oral pan-JAK inhibitor, 5-10 mg twice daily. Here the sequenced sample was CD4+ T cells sorted from blood, taken at week 24, from a patient treated with tofacitinib. The receptors shown here come from a human donor with alopecia areata.

This sequence joins TRBV19 and TRBJ2-6, with D perhaps matching TRBD1 or TRBD2 (5 bases each). Trimming removed 3 bases at V and 3 bases at J, with 9 bases between. Germline values: CDR1 LNHDA, CDR2 SQIVND (reference sequence). This CDR3 has 15 amino acids. The CDR3 here is CASSIEGHGANVLTF. In DNA form, the CDR3 reads TGTGCCAGTAGTATTGAGGGGCATGGGGCCAACGTCCTGACTTTC. Full variable domain (missing parts from reference TRBV19 and TRBJ2-6): DGGITQSPKYLFRKEGQNVTLSCEQNLNHDAMYWYRQDPGQGLRLIYYSQIVNDFQKGDIAEGYSVSREKKESFPLTVTSAQKNPTAFYLCASSIEGHGANVLTFGAGSRLTVL.

This clone has more than one count but fewer than ten. J is TRBJ1-1 and V is TRBV5-1; maybe TRBD1 (6 bases). Deletions cut 4 bases from V and 6 bases from J, with 16 bases between. The CDR3 loop spans 14 amino acids. Germline lookup yields CDR1 SGHRS and CDR2 YFSETQ. CDR3 amino acids: CASSPGIRGAEAFF. In DNA, the CDR3 is TGCGCCAGCAGCCCGGGGATCAGGGGTGCTGAAGCTTTCTTT.

This clone was found once. This chain connects TRBV18 to TRBJ1-1; 7 bases line up with TRBD1. CDR1 KGHSH and CDR2 LQKENI come from the germline V gene. The CDR3 contains 15 residues. V was pared by 2 bases and J by 1 base, with 4 bases of the junction left unmatched. The CDR3 loop reads CASSPNRGQNTEAFF. The CDR3, as DNA: TGTGCCAGCTCACCAAACAGGGGTCAGAACACTGAAGCTTTCTTT. Based on the CDR3 plus reference TRBV18 and TRBJ1-1, the full variable domain is NAGVMQNPRHLVRRRGQEARLRCSPMKGHSHVYWYRQLPEEGLKFMVYLQKENIIDESGMPKERFSAEFPKEGPSILRIQQVVRGDSAAYFCASSPNRGQNTEAFFGQGTRLTVV.

The chain employs TRBV15 and TRBJ1-2; weak D call: TRBD1 (5 bases). This CDR3 has 15 residues. V dropped 3 bases and J dropped 4 bases, with 15 bases sitting between them. Germline values: CDR1 LNHNV, CDR2 YYDKDF (reference sequence). The CDR3 region has the DNA TGTGCCACCAGCAGTCCTCGGGGGACCCCCTATGGCTACACCTTC. Translating it yields CATSSPRGTPYGYTF.

The rearrangement uses TRBV2 and TRBJ1-2; weak D call: TRBD1 (5 bases). The V and J ends lost 6 bases and 2 bases respectively, with 13 bases between them. This CDR3 spans 14 amino acids. Germline V gene lookup returns CDR1 SNHLY and CDR2 FYNNEI. The DNA of the CDR3 is TGTGCCAGCAGAACCGGGACCGCGAACTATGGCTACACCTTC. Protein: CASRTGTANYGYTF.

This clone was counted between two and nine times. V usage is TRBV29-1 and J usage is TRBJ1-1; TRBD1 aligns across 8 bases. Germline assignment: CDR1 SQVTM and CDR2 ANQGSEA. The CDR3 is 10 amino acids. Germline trimming cut 7 bases from V and 10 bases from J; bases unmatched to any gene: 5. The CDR3 DNA reads as TGCAGCGCACAACAGGGGGTAGCTTTCTTT. It codes for CSAQQGVAFF.

The V gene is TRBV29-1, the J gene TRBJ2-3; D ambiguous. This CDR3 spans 13 amino acids. V was cut by 2 bases and J by 1 base, with 7 bases left in between. Per the germline V gene, CDR1 is SQVTM and CDR2 is ANQGSEA. The chain's CDR3 is CSVERQGTDTQYF. The CDR3 nucleotides are TGCAGCGTTGAAAGGCAGGGCACAGATACGCAGTATTTT.

The rearrangement joins TRBV18 to TRBJ2-7, with D possibly matching TRBD1 (5 bases). The CDR3 is 13 amino acids. V shed 0 bases and J shed 6 bases, with 9 bases lying between them. The V gene's germline CDR1 is KGHSH and CDR2 LQKENI. The CDR3 reads CASSPPGVGEQYF. In nucleotides, the CDR3 is TGTGCCAGCTCACCACCAGGGGTGGGCGAGCAGTACTTC.

J is TRBJ1-6 and V is TRBV6-1; the D is unclear. Deletions cut 4 bases from V and 10 bases from J, with 14 bases between. CDR3 length equals 14 residues. Germline assignment: CDR1 MNHNS and CDR2 SASEGT. CDR3 residues: CASSAEATGSPLHF. The CDR3 nucleotides are TGTGCCAGCAGTGCGGAGGCTACTGGCTCACCCCTCCACTTT.

The gene calls are TRBV29-1 and TRBJ2-6; D gene unclear. Trimming took 4 bases from V and 2 from J, leaving 6 bases between them. The CDR3 contains 13 residues. The germline CDR1 and CDR2 sequences are SQVTM and ANQGSEA. The CDR3 sequence is CSVVDPGANVLTF. The CDR3 nucleotides are TGCAGCGTTGTCGATCCTGGGGCCAACGTCCTGACTTTC.

The DNA of the CDR3 is TGCAGCGGGACAGGTTTCACTGAAGCTTTCTTT. Translating it yields CSGTGFTEAFF. The chain combines TRBV29-1 with TRBJ1-1; 7 positions match TRBD1. Germline CDR1 and CDR2: SQVTM and ANQGSEA. Trimming at V came to 7 bases and at J to 4 bases, leaving 3 bases not matched to a gene. This CDR3 has 11 residues.

The CDR3 bases are TGTGCCAGCCCTTTCATAGGGACTAGCGTATACGGGGAGCTGTTTTTT. Protein: CASPFIGTSVYGELFF. This chain connects TRBV7-2 to TRBJ2-2; 10 bases agree with TRBD2. V dropped 8 bases and J dropped 7; count of bases not matched to a gene: 13. The CDR3 covers 16 residues. In germline, CDR1 is SGHTA, CDR2 FQGNSA. The variable domain in full, completed from reference TRBV7-2 and TRBJ2-2, reads GAGVSQSPSNKVTEKGKDVELRCDPISGHTALYWYRQSLGQGLEFLIYFQGNSAPDKSGLPSDRFSAERTGGSVSTLTIQRTQQEDSAVYLCASPFIGTSVYGELFFGEGSRLTVL.

The V call is TRBV6-6, the J call TRBJ1-2; the D gene is possibly TRBD1 (6 bases). The CDR3 runs to 14 residues. The germline V gene encodes CDR1 MNHNY and CDR2 SVGAGI (reference sequence). V was cut by 4 bases and J by 6 bases, with 15 bases left in between. CDR3 nucleotide sequence: TGTGCCAGCAGTTTTCGGGGGGGCTCGGATGGCTACACCTTC. Amino acids: CASSFRGGSDGYTF.

This clone was counted a few times. The J gene is TRBJ1-1, the V gene TRBV29-1; no clear D. V was trimmed by 0 bases and J by 11 bases, leaving 10 bases between them. This CDR3 spans 11 amino acids. Per germline, CDR1 SQVTM and CDR2 ANQGSEA. CDR3 protein: CSVEDRGVAFF. In DNA form, the CDR3 reads TGCAGCGTTGAAGATCGAGGCGTCGCTTTCTTT. Full variable domain (missing parts from reference TRBV29-1 and TRBJ1-1): SAVISQKPSRDICQRGTSLTIQCQVDSQVTMMFWYRQQPGQSLTLIATANQGSEATYESGFVIDKFPISRPNLTFSTLTVSNMSPEDSSIYLCSVEDRGVAFFGQGTRLTVV.

V gene TRBV2 combines with J gene TRBJ2-2, with a tentative D call TRBD2 (7 bases). There are 17 residues in the CDR3. Germline V gene sequence: CDR1 SNHLY, CDR2 FYNNEI. V lost 7 bases to trimming and J lost 1 base, with 19 bases between them. The CDR3 region has the DNA TGTGCCAGCATTCTAGGGGCGGGGGCGAGGAACACCGGGGAGCTGTTTTTT. This codes for CASILGAGARNTGELFF. The full variable domain, with the rest looked up from reference TRBV2 and TRBJ2-2, is EPEVTQTPSHQVTQMGQEVILRCVPISNHLYFYWYRQILGQKVEFLVSFYNNEISEKSEIFDDQFSVERPDGSNFTLKIRSTKLEDSAMYFCASILGAGARNTGELFFGEGSRLTVL.

The V gene is TRBV29-1, the J gene TRBJ2-5; 9 bases map to TRBD2. The CDR3 has 15 residues. The germline CDR1 and CDR2 sequences are SQVTM and ANQGSEA. V trimming: 3 bases; J trimming: 2 bases; junction bases outside the gene matches: 7. CDR3 sequence: CSVDWASGIQETQYF. In DNA, the CDR3 is TGCAGCGTTGACTGGGCTAGCGGGATTCAAGAGACCCAGTACTTC.

J is TRBJ2-3 and V is TRBV29-1; maybe TRBD2 (6 bases). The ends were cut back, 4 bases at V and 3 bases at J, with 11 bases in the middle. CDR3 size: 13 residues. Germline V gene lookup returns CDR1 SQVTM and CDR2 ANQGSEA. The CDR3 bases are TGCAGCGTTGGGGGCCGGGGGACAGATACGCAGTATTTT. Translated: CSVGGRGTDTQYF.

The chain employs TRBV30 and TRBJ2-5, with D possibly being TRBD1 or TRBD2 (5 bases each). Germline V gene data show CDR1 as GTSNPN and CDR2 as SVGIG (reference sequence). V gave up 4 bases and J gave up 2 bases, with 17 bases separating them. The CDR3 runs 15 residues. The CDR3 region has the DNA TGTGCCTGGACGGTTTTCGGGGACGTACAAGAGACCCAGTACTTC. This codes for CAWTVFGDVQETQYF.

V gene TRBV14 combines with J gene TRBJ1-3; 7 bases are shared with TRBD1. The CDR3 extends over 15 amino acids. Germline CDR1 SGHDN, CDR2 FVKESK. V dropped 4 bases and J dropped 3; count of bases not matched to a gene: 6. CDR3 sequence (DNA): TGTGCCAGCAGCCGCGTCCGGGACAGTGGAAACACCATATATTTT. Encoded protein: CASSRVRDSGNTIYF.

V gene TRBV30 combines with J gene TRBJ2-2; D not certain. V was cut by 0 bases and J by 2 bases, with 13 bases left in between. Germline V gene data show CDR1 as GTSNPN and CDR2 as SVGIG (reference sequence). The CDR3 totals 16 residues. The CDR3 sequence is CAWSVGPSRNTGELFF. Written as DNA, the CDR3 is TGTGCCTGGAGTGTAGGACCATCAAGAAACACCGGGGAGCTGTTTTTT.

The gene calls are TRBV11-1 and TRBJ1-5; D unclear. Trimming pared 1 base from V and 5 bases from J, leaving 6 bases between. The CDR3 has 13 residues. From germline, CDR1 is SGHAT and CDR2 FQDESV (reference sequence). The CDR3 spells CASSLERDQPQHF. CDR3 nucleotide sequence: TGTGCCAGCAGCTTAGAGCGGGATCAGCCCCAGCATTTT.

This clone was picked up a small number of times. The rearrangement joins TRBV7-3 to TRBJ2-3, with D possibly called TRBD1 or TRBD2 (6 bases each). Trimming took off 1 base at V and 6 bases at J, with 11 bases between the two ends. CDR1 and CDR2 (germline): SGHTA, FQGTGA. The CDR3 is made up of 14 amino acids. Here the CDR3 DNA reads TGTGCCAGCAGCTTAATCCCGGGGGCCGATACGCAGTATTTT. Its protein product is CASSLIPGADTQYF.

This clone has more than one count but fewer than ten. J is TRBJ2-3 and V is TRBV29-1; D call uncertain. There are 13 residues in the CDR3. The germline V and J ends were trimmed by 5 bases and 1 base, with 10 bases remaining between them. Per germline, CDR1 SQVTM and CDR2 ANQGSEA. In nucleotides, the CDR3 is TGCAGCGTTTCCCAGAGCGGCACAGATACGCAGTATTTT. Its protein is CSVSQSGTDTQYF.

The gene calls are TRBV29-1 and TRBJ1-1; D perhaps matches TRBD1 (5 bases). The CDR3 length is 11 residues. Germline V gene lookup returns CDR1 SQVTM and CDR2 ANQGSEA. CDR3 bases: TGCATCATGTTAAGGGGCACTGAAGCTTTCTTT. Encoded protein: CIMLRGTEAFF.

The chain links TRBV29-1 to TRBJ1-1; D is ambiguous. Germline V lookup: CDR1 SQVTM, CDR2 ANQGSEA. The V and J ends lost 6 bases and 3 bases respectively, with 14 bases between them. The CDR3 contains 13 residues. The CDR3 DNA reads TGCAGCGTAGTGGTAACAGCCTACACTGAAGCTTTCTTT. Translating gives CSVVVTAYTEAFF.

A few counts support this clone. The chain links TRBV29-1 to TRBJ2-7; D unclear. Trimming took off 0 bases at V and 7 bases at J, with 16 bases between the two ends. The CDR3 runs 14 residues. Germline V gene data show CDR1 as SQVTM and CDR2 as ANQGSEA. In DNA form, the CDR3 reads TGCAGCGTTGAAGATCTGGTAGGGCGGTCGGAGCAGTACTTC. It codes for CSVEDLVGRSEQYF.